These T cell receptor beta chains were read from a single sample in a study of T cell responses to AZD1222 COVID-19 vaccine. Sequencing was performed with immunoSEQ multiplex PCR; in TCRdb, only in-frame clones are kept and a portion is missing. The data contain about 120,000 clones, 92% of them singletons. The starting material was peripheral blood, obtained on day 0 of AZD1222 vaccination. These receptors were obtained from an adult in good health. Both conserved end residues are part of each CDR3. The D gene is left open where the match is weak.

d_call	v_call	j_call	cdr3_aa	cdr3_nt
-	TRBV7-8	TRBJ1-1	CASSRGGARAEAFF	TGTGCCAGCAGCCGAGGAGGGGCGAGGGCTGAAGCTTTCTTT
TRBD1	TRBV11-2	TRBJ2-1	CASSLGTGANEQFF	TGTGCCAGCAGCTTGGGGACAGGGGCCAATGAGCAGTTCTTC
-	TRBV5-1	TRBJ1-4	CASRRDGLEKLFF	TGCGCCAGCCGACGGGACGGATTAGAAAAACTGTTTTTT
-	TRBV5-8	TRBJ1-6	CASSPRQNSPLHF	TGTGCCAGCAGCCCACGACAAAATTCACCCCTCCACTTT
-	TRBV10-3	TRBJ1-5	CATRGGLGAAGYSNQPQHF	TGTGCCACCCGGGGGGGGTTAGGGGCCGCTGGATATAGCAATCAGCCCCAGCATTTT
-	TRBV30	TRBJ1-1	CAWRGTRVGTEAFF	TGTGCCTGGAGGGGGACAAGGGTCGGCACTGAAGCTTTCTTT
-	TRBV12-3/TRBV12-4	TRBJ1-1	CASSRRINTEAFF	TGTGCCAGCAGTCGACGGATTAACACTGAAGCTTTCTTT
-	TRBV7-2	TRBJ1-1	CASSTRDQNTEAFF	TGTGCCAGCAGCACCAGGGACCAGAACACTGAAGCTTTCTTT
TRBD1	TRBV19	TRBJ1-4	CASSLDREGEKLFF	TGTGCCAGTAGCCTGGACAGGGAGGGGGAAAAACTGTTTTTT
TRBD2	TRBV6-1	TRBJ2-5	CASSELADQETQYF	TGTGCCAGCAGTGAACTAGCGGACCAAGAGACCCAGTACTTC
-	TRBV5-1	TRBJ2-3	CASKLGGPSTDTQYF	TGCGCCAGCAAACTGGGGGGCCCTAGCACAGATACGCAGTATTTT
-	TRBV6-1	TRBJ1-1	CASTEGGWFFF	TGTGCCAGCACCGAGGGAGGGTGGTTCTTCTTT
TRBD1	TRBV2	TRBJ1-5	CASSEQGGNQPQHF	TGTGCCAGCAGTGAGCAGGGGGGCAATCAGCCCCAGCATTTT
-	TRBV7-8	TRBJ1-5	CASSSFRLTSNQPQHF	TGTGCCAGCAGCTCATTTCGCCTGACTAGCAATCAGCCCCAGCATTTT
TRBD1	TRBV4-1	TRBJ2-7	CASSQGTGIYEQYF	TGCGCCAGCAGCCAAGGGACAGGGATCTACGAGCAGTACTTC